One and the same sample provided the 16 T cell receptor beta chains below, sequenced in a study of T cells in Graves' hyperthyroidism and ophthalmopathy (dated by TCRdb to between 2018 and 2020). The library was prepared using multiplex PCR. Sequencing took place on an Illumina HiSeq 2000. The TCR beta CDR3 regions were amplified from RNA transcripts. For the first round of RT-PCR on the TCR CDR3, the HTBI primer set was used together with the Qiagen OneStep RT-PCR kit. Using fastp at Q25 and MiXCR, TCRdb reprocessed the public reads and kept productive beta chains. Entries are consolidated by CDR3 protein sequence, retaining the most common genes and DNA. Here the sample has about 560,000 distinct CDR3 sequences; approximately 44% occur a single time. Of the sample, nearly 8.5% is held by the ten largest clones. The specimen sequenced was peripheral blood or thyroid tissue (not recorded which). The receptors were gathered from a woman in her late teens or twenties with Graves' hyperthyroidism. Donor details come from another sample of the same person, matched by shared clones.

The CDR3 nucleotides are TGTGCCAGCAGTCCCATGGGCAAGAGCAATCAGCCCCAGCATTTT. This codes for CASSPMGKSNQPQHF. The V call is TRBV2, the J call TRBJ1-5, with D unresolved. The V gene's germline CDR1 is SNHLY and CDR2 FYNNEI. Trimming removed 5 bases from V and 1 base from J, with 12 bases in between. There are 15 residues in the CDR3.

CDR3 residues: CASSADGAGELFF. CDR3 nucleotide sequence: TGTGCCAGCAGCGCAGACGGGGCAGGGGAGCTGTTTTTT. The rearrangement joins TRBV7-6 to TRBJ2-2; D could derive from TRBD1 or TRBD2 (5 bases each). Germline loops: CDR1 SGHVS, CDR2 FNYEAQ. The germline V and J ends were trimmed by 5 bases and 8 bases, with 12 bases remaining between them. The CDR3 is 13 residues long.

V usage is TRBV6-5 and J usage is TRBJ1-2, with D unresolved. The V end was cut by 5 bases, the J end by 4 bases, with 11 bases between. Looked up from germline, CDR1 is MNHEY and CDR2 is SVGAGI. This CDR3 has 13 amino acids. CDR3 bases: TGTGCCAGCAGTCCCCGGACGGGCTATGGCTACACCTTC. Amino acid sequence: CASSPRTGYGYTF.

This clonotype was observed a few times. The chain couples TRBV24-1 to TRBJ2-2; TRBD1 might be the D (6 bases). This CDR3 region has 17 residues. V lost 1 base and J lost 4, with 15 bases in between. From germline, CDR1 is KGHDR and CDR2 SFDVKD. The CDR3 DNA is TGTGCCACCAGTGATTTAGGGGGAACAGGGAGCACCGGGGAGCTGTTTTTT. Protein product: CATSDLGGTGSTGELFF.

In regard to this clonotype: Given a much more abundant clone one base away, this may be a read error. V and J are TRBV25-1 and TRBJ1-2; 9 nucleotides align to TRBD1. J gave up 4 bases and V 7 bases, and 4 bases lay outside the gene matches. There are 13 residues in the CDR3. The germline V gene has CDR1 MGHDK and CDR2 SYGVNS. For the CDR3, the DNA is TGTGCCAGCACCGGACAGGGGAGCTATGGCTACACCTTC. This gives the protein CASTGQGSYGYTF.

The chain carries TRBV29-1 and TRBJ2-5; the match to TRBD2 covers 13 bases. After removal of 6 bases from V and 11 bases from J, the junction contained 9 bases not matched to a gene. CDR3 length: 13 residues. Germline CDR1 reads SQVTM; CDR2 reads ANQGSEA. The CDR3 reads CSVGLAGELEQYF. The CDR3 DNA reads as TGCAGCGTAGGACTAGCGGGAGAACTTGAGCAGTACTTC.

V and J are TRBV7-9 and TRBJ1-2; TRBD1 matches at 10 bases. Looked up from germline, CDR1 is SEHNR and CDR2 is FQNEAQ (reference sequence). The CDR3 sequence is 15 residues long. The ends lost 7 bases at V and 7 bases at J; junction bases unmatched: 12. CDR3 nucleotide sequence: TGTGCCAGCAACGGCTATGGGACAGGGGATTTTGGCTACACCTTC. Residues: CASNGYGTGDFGYTF.

The rearrangement uses TRBV2 and TRBJ1-6; D ambiguous. The CDR3 length is 15 residues. Trimming took 6 bases from V and 7 from J, leaving 16 bases between them. Germline values: CDR1 SNHLY, CDR2 FYNNEI. The CDR3 region has the DNA TGTGCCAGCAGATCTGTGGACGGTTTAAATTCACCCCTCCACTTT. This gives the protein CASRSVDGLNSPLHF.

This clonotype was detected many times. The chain couples TRBV7-3 to TRBJ2-2, with D unresolved. This CDR3 has 15 residues. The V gene's germline CDR1 is SGHTA and CDR2 FQGTGA. V dropped 3 bases and J dropped 7 bases, with 15 bases sitting between them. In nucleotides, the CDR3 is TGTGCCAGCAGCTTCGGAAACAGTGATCACGGGGAGCTGTTTTTT. Its translation is CASSFGNSDHGELFF.

Comments on this clonotype: It may be a read error: a sequence one base away is much more abundant. Because the CDR3 is missing its conserved closing phenylalanine or tryptophan, this is likely a read error. The chain carries TRBV7-8 and TRBJ1-1; D remains unclear. This CDR3 contains 12 residues. Between the trimmed V and J ends, which lost 6 bases and 8 bases, there was a span of 13 bases. The germline gives CDR1 SGHVS, CDR2 FQNEAQ. The CDR3 loop is CASSLLGEEAFS. The CDR3 DNA follows: TGTGCCAGCAGTTTACTGGGAGAGGAAGCTTTCTCT.

This chain uses TRBV19 with TRBJ2-6; 11 bases fit TRBD2. V dropped 5 bases and J dropped 0; count of bases not matched to a gene: 21. Germline assignment: CDR1 LNHDA and CDR2 SQIVND (reference sequence). The CDR3 extends over 23 amino acids. The CDR3 nucleotides read TGTGCCAGTAGTGCCCCCCGGGGAGGCCAACTAGCGGGAGTGTTCTCTGGGGCCAACGTCCTGACTTTC. Its protein is CASSAPRGGQLAGVFSGANVLTF.

On this clonotype: A junction end diverges from the germline sequence, so it may reflect a read error. The chain joins TRBV10-3 to TRBJ1-6; TRBD1 matches 7 bases. The CDR3 extends over 13 amino acids. The germline V gene encodes CDR1 ENHRY and CDR2 SYGVKD. CDR3 DNA sequence: TGCAGTGCCTGGGACAGCCGGAATTCACCCCTCCACTTT. It is translated as CSAWDSRNSPLHF.

The chain recombines TRBV10-3 with TRBJ2-7; 8 nucleotides agree with TRBD2. The trim removed 10 bases at V and 7 bases at J, leaving 21 bases unmatched. CDR3 size: 16 residues. The germline V gene encodes CDR1 ENHRY and CDR2 SYGVKD. The CDR3 DNA is TGTGCCAGCACCCTTCTCGTCGGGACTAGGCTTCGTGAGCAGTACTTC. It codes for CASTLLVGTRLREQYF.

Notes on this clonotype: Since a much larger clone is just one base distant, this may be a read error. V usage is TRBV29-1 and J usage is TRBJ1-1; D is unclear. The V gene's germline CDR1 is SQVTM and CDR2 ANQGSEA. The CDR3 spans 10 residues. Deletions cut 7 bases from V and 4 bases from J, with 7 bases between. The CDR3 bases are TGCAGCGCGCAGAGCACTGAAGCTTTCTTT. This gives the protein CSAQSTEAFF. Full variable domain (remainder filled in from reference TRBV29-1 and TRBJ1-1): SAVISQKPSRDICQRGTSLTIQCQVDSQVTMMFWYRQQPGQSLTLIATANQGSEATYESGFVIDKFPISRPNLTFSTLTVSNMSPEDSSIYLCSAQSTEAFFGQGTRLTVV.

The chain employs TRBV7-8 and TRBJ1-6; 11 nucleotides agree with TRBD1. CDR1 and CDR2 from the germline V gene are SGHVS and FQNEAQ. V shed 5 bases, J shed 9 bases, and the junction held 6 bases outside the gene matches. The CDR3 runs to 15 residues. The CDR3 coding sequence is TGTGCCAGCAGCCCGCGGACAGGGGGCGCTTCACCCCTCCACTTT. Encoded protein: CASSPRTGGASPLHF.

The sample holds many counts of this clonotype. CDR3 sequence reads: CATSDPLAESGANVLTF. In nucleotides, the CDR3 is TGTGCCACCAGTGACCCCCTCGCCGAATCTGGGGCCAACGTCCTGACTTTC. This chain connects TRBV24-1 to TRBJ2-6; unclear D gene. CDR1 is KGHDR and CDR2 is SFDVKD in the germline V gene. Trimming stripped 4 bases from V and 1 base from J, with 13 bases between. The CDR3 contains 17 residues.